This T cell receptor beta chain was recorded in a study of T cells in Graves' hyperthyroidism and ophthalmopathy (dated by TCRdb to the late 2010s). Regarding the research as a whole: Peripheral blood samples were taken at the time of initial diagnosis, prior to any treatment. After blood sampling, hyperthyroidism patients were treated with methimazole at a starting dose of 30 mg daily, and ophthalmopathy patients were treated with high-dose intravenous methylprednisolone. Prospective prediction of ophthalmopathy was tested in an independent validation cohort consisting of 18 to 20 hyperthyroidism patients and approximately 16 patients who later progressed to ophthalmopathy. The approximately 98 discovery patients were randomly divided into training and test sets at a 7:3 ratio. A discovery cohort of around 100 patients, about 40 with Graves' ophthalmopathy and 55 to 60 with stable Graves' hyperthyroidism, was used to find distinguishing TCR V-J signatures. The paper reports TCR Vbeta CDR3 sequencing of approximately 140 peripheral blood samples: over 40 ophthalmopathy, roughly 80 hyperthyroidism and approximately 17 progressor patients. In addition, the study compared T-cell repertoires in thyroid tissue and in blood from about 6 Graves' hyperthyroidism patients. Paper-wide results and their limitations: In cross-validation, a model built on a 13 V-J signature told ophthalmopathy apart from stable hyperthyroidism with 87.88% sensitivity and around 81% specificity, and in testing the same model reached 80%/75%. In validation, the model predicted progression to ophthalmopathy with approximately 71% sensitivity and around 72% specificity, a median of around 6.6 months before onset. Most expanded thyroid clonotypes (frequency above 0.001) were also detected in blood, a finding suggesting that blood repertoires may reflect thyroid immune responses. Sample size was not statistically predetermined, and blinding of investigators to group allocation was not performed.

Notes on this clonotype: Its antigen is still unknown. A much larger clone differs by one base, so this may be a read error.

Graves' hyperthyroidism was defined as stable when no progression to ophthalmopathy occurred over 18 months of follow-up. Hyperthyroidism patients were newly diagnosed, had a disease duration of under 2 months, and were aged 18 to 65 years. Exclusion was applied to patients with uncontrolled infections, other autoimmune diseases, pregnancy or lactation. Clinical symptoms, serum thyroxine and TRAb, thyroid ultrasound, and orbital computed tomography formed the basis for the diagnoses. PBMCs were isolated from roughly 10 ml of fresh peripheral blood by Ficoll-Paque density gradient centrifugation. Total RNA was extracted with Trizol reagent, and quality was checked on an Agilent 2100 Bioanalyzer. The TCR beta CDR3 regions were amplified from RNA transcripts. The TCR CDR3 was subjected to a first round of RT-PCR using the HTBI primer set and the Qiagen OneStep RT-PCR kit. Libraries were constructed in a second round of multiplex PCR, after which size selection and purification were performed. Libraries were sequenced paired-end with 100 bp reads on an Illumina HiSeq2000. In the original analysis: Raw data were processed with SOAPnuke, discarding reads with adapters, uncalled bases, mean Phred below 15, or no exact constant-primer or identifier match. COPE v1.2.5 was used to merge the high-quality paired reads, and each unique nucleotide sequence was defined as a clonotype. MiTCR v1.1 was used to align the clonotypes against IMGT TRBV, TRBD and TRBJ reference segments. Analysis was restricted to V-J combinations with a frequency above 0.0001, which covered 98% to 99.2% of repertoires. A TCS score was defined as the ratio of F50 (clonal expansion) to E x V (chaos), with BLOSUM62-based TCRdist applied between CDR3 peptides within each V-J. Welch's t-statistics and random forest reduced fewer than 600 V-J features to roughly 13, which were used in a naive Bayes classifier (R e1071). TCRdb itself trimmed the public reads at Q25 with fastp, ran MiXCR and retained productive beta chains. Merged by CDR3 protein, the rows form single entries marked with the most common genes and DNA. The authors' filters were not applied to this entry. Here the sample has about 210,000 distinct CDR3 sequences; about a sixth occur a single time. The ten largest clones add up to 50% of the sample.

Unmatched junction bases come to 12, with V trimmed by 5 bases and J by 2 bases. Inclusive of the bounding cysteine and phenylalanine, the CDR3 is 17 residues long. Only the CDR3 portion is preserved as DNA: 51 bases, with reading frame beginning at the first base. For CDR1 and CDR2, the germline V gene lists SGHTA and FQGNSA. The receptor was derived from a man in his forties or fifties with Graves' hyperthyroidism. The specimen was blood. The chain is made from TRBV7-2 and TRBJ2-3; 8 junctional bases match TRBD2. CDR3 sequence: CASSRRRSGIYTDTQYF. DNA sequence: TGTGCCAGCAGCCGCCGACGTAGCGGGATCTACACAGATACGCAGTATTTT. Outside the CDR3, residues come from the reference TRBV7-2 and TRBJ2-3 proteins, so the full variable domain is: GAGVSQSPSNKVTEKGKDVELRCDPISGHTALYWYRQSLGQGLEFLIYFQGNSAPDKSGLPSDRFSAERTGGSVSTLTIQRTQQEDSAVYLCASSRRRSGIYTDTQYFGPGTRLTVL.